The source of this TCR beta chain is a study of blood T cell repertoires in COVID-19. Study-level background: The analysed material was cDNA or gDNA that came from T cells, B-cell-depleted T cells, or PBMCs.

Here immunoSEQ multiplex PCR was the method, and the copy in TCRdb shows in-frame clones only, minus some. This sample has about 200,000 clones, with about 77% found just once. Sequenced sample: PBMCs or T cells enriched from blood (not recorded which). The sequence derives from a woman aged 50 to 60 with acute COVID-19.

CDR3 sequence: CASSQGANQPQHF. CDR3 nucleotides: TGTGCCAGTTCTCAGGGGGCAAATCAGCCCCAGCATTTT. This sequence joins TRBV19 and TRBJ1-5; TRBD1 matches 8 bases. V lost 8 bases and J lost 4; bases outside the gene matches: 4. The CDR3 has 13 residues. From germline, CDR1 is LNHDA and CDR2 SQIVND (reference sequence).